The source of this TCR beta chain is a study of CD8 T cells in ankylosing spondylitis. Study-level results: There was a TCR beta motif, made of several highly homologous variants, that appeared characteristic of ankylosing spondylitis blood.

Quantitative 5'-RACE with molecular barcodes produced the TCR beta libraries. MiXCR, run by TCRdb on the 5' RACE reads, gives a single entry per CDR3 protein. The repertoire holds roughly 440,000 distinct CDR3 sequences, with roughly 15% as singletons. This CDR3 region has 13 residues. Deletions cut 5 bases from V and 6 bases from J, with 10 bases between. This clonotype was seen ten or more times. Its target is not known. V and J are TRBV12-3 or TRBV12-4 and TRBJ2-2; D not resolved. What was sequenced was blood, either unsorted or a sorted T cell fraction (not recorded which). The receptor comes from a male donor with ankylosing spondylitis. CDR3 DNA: TGTGCCAGCAGTCCCCTCCGGTCCGGGGAGCTGTTTTTT. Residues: CASSPLRSGELFF.